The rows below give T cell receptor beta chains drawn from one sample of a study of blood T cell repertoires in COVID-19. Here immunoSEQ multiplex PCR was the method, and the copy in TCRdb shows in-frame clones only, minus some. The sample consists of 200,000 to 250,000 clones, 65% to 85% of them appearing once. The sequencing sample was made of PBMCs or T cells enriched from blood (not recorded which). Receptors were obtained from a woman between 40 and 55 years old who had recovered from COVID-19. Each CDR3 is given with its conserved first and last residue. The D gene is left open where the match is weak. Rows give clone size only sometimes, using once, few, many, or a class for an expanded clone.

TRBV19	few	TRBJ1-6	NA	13	CASTTGNNSPLHF	TGTGCCAGTACTACAGGGAATAATTCACCCCTCCACTTT
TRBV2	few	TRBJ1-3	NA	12	CASGTSGNTIYF	TGTGCCAGCGGGACTTCTGGAAACACCATATATTTT
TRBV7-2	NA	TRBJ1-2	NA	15	CASSGGHLGEGGYTF	TGTGCCAGCAGCGGGGGACATCTGGGTGAAGGTGGCTACACCTTC
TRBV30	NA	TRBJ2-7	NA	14	CAWTPPGSSYEQYF	TGTGCCTGGACTCCTCCGGGGAGCTCCTACGAGCAGTACTTC
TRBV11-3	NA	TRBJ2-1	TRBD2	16	CASSLEWDYIYNEQFF	TGTGCCAGCAGCTTAGAGTGGGACTACATATACAATGAGCAGTTCTTC
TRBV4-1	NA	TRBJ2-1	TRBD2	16	CASSQGLAGGPDEQFF	TGCGCCAGCAGCCAGGGACTAGCGGGAGGGCCCGATGAGCAGTTCTTC
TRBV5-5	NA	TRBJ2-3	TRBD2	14	CASSLYGGDNTQYF	TGTGCCAGCAGCTTGTACGGGGGGGATAATACGCAGTATTTT
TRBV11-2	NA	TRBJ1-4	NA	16	CASSLGSWGVYEKLFF	TGTGCCAGCAGCTTAGGGTCTTGGGGCGTGTATGAAAAACTGTTTTTT
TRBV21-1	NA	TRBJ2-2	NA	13	CARERENTGELFF	TGTGCCAGAGAGCGGGAGAACACCGGGGAGCTGTTTTTT
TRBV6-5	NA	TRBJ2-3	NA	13	CVGRGPSTDTQYF	TGTGTGGGAAGGGGTCCTAGCACAGATACGCAGTATTTT
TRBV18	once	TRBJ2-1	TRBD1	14	CASSLRTGENEQFF	TGTGCCAGCTCACTCAGGACAGGGGAGAATGAGCAGTTCTTC
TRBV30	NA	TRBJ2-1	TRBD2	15	CAWDLAGAGYNEQFF	TGTGCCTGGGACTTAGCGGGAGCGGGCTACAATGAGCAGTTCTTC
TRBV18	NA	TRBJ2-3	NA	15	CASSFFREPSDTQYF	TGTGCCAGCTCATTTTTCCGGGAGCCCTCAGATACGCAGTATTTT
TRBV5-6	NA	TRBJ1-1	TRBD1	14	CASSRRTGNTEAFF	TGTGCCAGCAGTCGGCGGACAGGAAACACTGAAGCTTTCTTT
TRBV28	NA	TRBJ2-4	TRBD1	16	CASSPPGQIAKNIQYF	TGTGCCAGCAGTCCCCCGGGACAGATTGCCAAAAACATTCAGTACTTC
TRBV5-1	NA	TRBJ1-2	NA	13	CASSFDINYGYTF	TGCGCCAGCAGCTTTGACATCAACTATGGCTACACCTTC
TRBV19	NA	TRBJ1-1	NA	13	CASRLQGRAEAFF	TGTGCCAGTAGGCTCCAGGGTCGCGCTGAAGCTTTCTTT
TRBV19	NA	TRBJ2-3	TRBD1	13	CASSDRVADTQYF	TGTGCCAGTAGCGACAGGGTGGCGGATACGCAGTATTTT
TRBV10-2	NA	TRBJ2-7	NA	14	CASSDQRRAYEQYF	TGCGCCAGCAGTGACCAACGACGGGCCTACGAGCAGTACTTC
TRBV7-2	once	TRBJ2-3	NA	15	CASSLRTASTDTQYF	TGTGCCAGCAGCCTCCGGACAGCTAGCACAGATACGCAGTATTTT
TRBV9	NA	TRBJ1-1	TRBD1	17	CASSVRPGQVYNTEAFF	TGTGCCAGCAGCGTACGTCCGGGACAGGTATATAACACTGAAGCTTTCTTT
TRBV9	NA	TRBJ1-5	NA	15	CASSERGARNQPQHF	TGTGCCAGCAGCGAGAGAGGCGCGAGAAATCAGCCCCAGCATTTT
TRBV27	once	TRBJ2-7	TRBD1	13	CASSLQGAREQYF	TGTGCCAGCAGTTTACAGGGGGCGAGGGAGCAGTACTTC
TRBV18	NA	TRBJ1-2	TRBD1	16	CASSATRQGSNYGYTF	TGTGCCAGCTCAGCCACTCGACAGGGAAGCAACTATGGCTACACCTTC
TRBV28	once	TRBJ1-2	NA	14	CASSSRGRVYGYTF	TGTGCCAGCAGTTCCCGGGGGAGAGTCTATGGCTACACCTTC
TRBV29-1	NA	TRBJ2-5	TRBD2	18	CSVEMGLAVDRYQETQYF	TGCAGCGTTGAAATGGGACTAGCGGTCGATCGGTACCAAGAGACCCAGTACTTC
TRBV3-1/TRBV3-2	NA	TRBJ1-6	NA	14	CASSPSSYNSPLHF	TGTGCCAGCAGCCCTAGCTCCTATAATTCACCCCTCCACTTT